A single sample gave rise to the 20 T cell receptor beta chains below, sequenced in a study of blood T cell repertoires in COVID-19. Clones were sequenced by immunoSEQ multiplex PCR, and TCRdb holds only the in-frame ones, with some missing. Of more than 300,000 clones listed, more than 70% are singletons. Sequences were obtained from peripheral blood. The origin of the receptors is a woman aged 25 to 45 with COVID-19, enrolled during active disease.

CDR3 nucleotides: TGTGCCAGCGAAAGCCGAAACTATGGCTACACCTTC. It is translated as CASESRNYGYTF. The chain uses TRBV5-6 and TRBJ1-2; D uncertain. The germline gives CDR1 SGHDT, CDR2 YYEEEE. V lost 7 bases to trimming and J lost 2 bases, with 9 bases between them. The CDR3 length is 12 residues.

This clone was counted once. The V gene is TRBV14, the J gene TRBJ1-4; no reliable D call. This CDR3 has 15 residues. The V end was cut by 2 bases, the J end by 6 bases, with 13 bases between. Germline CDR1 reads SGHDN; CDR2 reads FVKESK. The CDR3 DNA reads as TGTGCCAGCAGCCAACCAGGTAGTGGCGATGAAAAACTGTTTTTT. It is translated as CASSQPGSGDEKLFF.

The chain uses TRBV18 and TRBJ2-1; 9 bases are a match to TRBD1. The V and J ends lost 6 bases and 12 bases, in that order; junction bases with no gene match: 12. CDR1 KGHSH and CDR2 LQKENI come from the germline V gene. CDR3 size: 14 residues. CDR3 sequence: CASSQDRGPQWQFF. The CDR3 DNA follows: TGTGCCAGCTCGCAGGACAGGGGCCCGCAATGGCAGTTCTTC.

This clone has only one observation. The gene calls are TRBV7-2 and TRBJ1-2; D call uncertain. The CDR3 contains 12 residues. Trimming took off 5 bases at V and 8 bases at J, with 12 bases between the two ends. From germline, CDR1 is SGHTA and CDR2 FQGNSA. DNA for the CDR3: TGTGCCAGCAGCCCACTCGTGCGGGGCTACACCTTC. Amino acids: CASSPLVRGYTF.

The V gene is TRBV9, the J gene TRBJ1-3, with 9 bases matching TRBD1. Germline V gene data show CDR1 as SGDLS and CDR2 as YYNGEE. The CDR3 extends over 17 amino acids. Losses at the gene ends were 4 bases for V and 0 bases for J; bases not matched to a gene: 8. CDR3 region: CASSPRDRDYSGNTIYF. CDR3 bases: TGTGCCAGCAGCCCCCGGGACAGGGATTACTCTGGAAACACCATATATTTT.

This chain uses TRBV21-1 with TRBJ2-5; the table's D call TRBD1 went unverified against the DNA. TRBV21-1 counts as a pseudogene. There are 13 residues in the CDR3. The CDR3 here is CASSTTGEETQYF. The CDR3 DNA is TGTGCCAGCAGCACCACAGGGGAAGAGACCCAGTACTTC.

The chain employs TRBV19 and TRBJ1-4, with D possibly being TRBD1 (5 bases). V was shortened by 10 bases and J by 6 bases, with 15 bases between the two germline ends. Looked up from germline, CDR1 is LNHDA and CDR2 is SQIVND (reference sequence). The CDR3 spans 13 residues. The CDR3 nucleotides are TGTGCCACCCGGGGGAGGGTTGATGAAAAACTGTTTTTT. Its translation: CATRGRVDEKLFF. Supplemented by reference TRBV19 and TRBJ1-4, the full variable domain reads DGGITQSPKYLFRKEGQNVTLSCEQNLNHDAMYWYRQDPGQGLRLIYYSQIVNDFQKGDIAEGYSVSREKKESFPLTVTSAQKNPTAFYLCATRGRVDEKLFFGSGTQLSVL.

DNA of the CDR3: TGTGCCAGCAGCCCGAACAGGGGGCGGATTCTAGCTGAAGCTTTCTTT. The encoded protein is CASSPNRGRILAEAFF. The V gene is TRBV5-8, the J gene TRBJ1-1; 9 bases align to TRBD1. This CDR3 is 16 amino acids long. Looked up from germline, CDR1 is SGHTS and CDR2 is YDEGEE. With 4 bases clipped from V and 6 bases from J, the junction kept 13 bases outside the gene matches.

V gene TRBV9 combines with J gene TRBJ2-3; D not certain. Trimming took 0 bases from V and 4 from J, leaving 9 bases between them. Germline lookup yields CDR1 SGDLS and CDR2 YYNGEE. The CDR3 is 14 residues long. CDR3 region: CASSVGASPDTQYF. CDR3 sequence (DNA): TGTGCCAGCAGCGTAGGAGCCTCCCCAGATACGCAGTATTTT.

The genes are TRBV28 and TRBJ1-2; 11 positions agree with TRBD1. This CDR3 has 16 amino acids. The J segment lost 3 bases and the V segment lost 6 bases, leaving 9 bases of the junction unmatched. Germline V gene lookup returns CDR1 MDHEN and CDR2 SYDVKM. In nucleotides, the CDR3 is TGTGCCAGCAGCTCGGACAGGGGGCTGTTTCACTATGGCTACACCTTC. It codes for CASSSDRGLFHYGYTF.

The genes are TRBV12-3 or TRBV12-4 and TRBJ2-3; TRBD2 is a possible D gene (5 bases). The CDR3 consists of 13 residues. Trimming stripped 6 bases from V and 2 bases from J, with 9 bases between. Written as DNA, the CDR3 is TGTGCCAGCAGCCCTAGCTACACAGATACGCAGTATTTT. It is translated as CASSPSYTDTQYF.

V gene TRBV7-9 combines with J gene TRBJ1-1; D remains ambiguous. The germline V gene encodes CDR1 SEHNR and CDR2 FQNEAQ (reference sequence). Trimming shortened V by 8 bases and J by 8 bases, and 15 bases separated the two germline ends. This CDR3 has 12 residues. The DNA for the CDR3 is TGTGCCAGCGGTCGACTTCTCCCCGAAGCTTTCTTT. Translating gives CASGRLLPEAFF.

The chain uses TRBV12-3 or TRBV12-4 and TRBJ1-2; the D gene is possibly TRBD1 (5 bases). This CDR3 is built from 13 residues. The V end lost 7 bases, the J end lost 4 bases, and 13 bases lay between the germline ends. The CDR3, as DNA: TGTGCCAGCACCCGCAGGGTTGGCTATGGCTACACCTTC. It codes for CASTRRVGYGYTF.

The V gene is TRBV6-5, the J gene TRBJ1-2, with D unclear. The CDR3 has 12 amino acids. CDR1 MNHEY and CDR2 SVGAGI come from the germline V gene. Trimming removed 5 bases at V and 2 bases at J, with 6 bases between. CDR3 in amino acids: CASSRLNYGYTF. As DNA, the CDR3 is TGTGCCAGCAGTCGCCTAAACTATGGCTACACCTTC.

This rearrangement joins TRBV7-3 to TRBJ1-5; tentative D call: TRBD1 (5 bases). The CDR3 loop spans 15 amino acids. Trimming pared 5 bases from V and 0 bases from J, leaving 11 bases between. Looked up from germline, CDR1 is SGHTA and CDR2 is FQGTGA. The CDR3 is CASSLGQLSNQPQHF. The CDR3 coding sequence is TGTGCCAGCAGCCTCGGACAACTTAGCAATCAGCCCCAGCATTTT.

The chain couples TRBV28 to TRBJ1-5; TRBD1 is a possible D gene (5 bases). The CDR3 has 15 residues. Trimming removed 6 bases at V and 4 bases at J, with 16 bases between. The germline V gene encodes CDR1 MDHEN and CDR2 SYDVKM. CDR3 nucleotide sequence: TGTGCCAGCAGAGGCGGCGGGGGAGGTAATCAGCCCCAGCATTTT. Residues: CASRGGGGGNQPQHF. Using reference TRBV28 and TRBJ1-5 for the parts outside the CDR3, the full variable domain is DVKVTQSSRYLVKRTGEKVFLECVQDMDHENMFWYRQDPGLGLRLIYFSYDVKMKEKGDIPEGYSVSREKKERFSLILESASTNQTSMYLCASRGGGGGNQPQHFGDGTRLSIL.

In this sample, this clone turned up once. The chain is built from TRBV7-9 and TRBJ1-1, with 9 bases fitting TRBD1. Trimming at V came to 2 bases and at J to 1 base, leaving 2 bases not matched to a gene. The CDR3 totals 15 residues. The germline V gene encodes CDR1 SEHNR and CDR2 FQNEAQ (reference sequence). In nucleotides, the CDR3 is TGTGCCAGCAGCTTAATGGGACAGGGGAACACTGAAGCTTTCTTT. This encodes CASSLMGQGNTEAFF.

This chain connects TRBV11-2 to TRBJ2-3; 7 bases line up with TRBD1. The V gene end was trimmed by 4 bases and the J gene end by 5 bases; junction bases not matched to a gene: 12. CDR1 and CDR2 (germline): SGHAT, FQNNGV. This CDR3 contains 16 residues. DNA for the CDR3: TGTGCCAGCAGCTCCTTCGGGACAGATTCCGTAGATACGCAGTATTTT. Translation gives CASSSFGTDSVDTQYF.

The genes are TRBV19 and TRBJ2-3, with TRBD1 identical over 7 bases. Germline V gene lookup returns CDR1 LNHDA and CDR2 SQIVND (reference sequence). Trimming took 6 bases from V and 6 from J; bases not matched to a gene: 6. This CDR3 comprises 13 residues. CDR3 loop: CASSEGTVDTQYF. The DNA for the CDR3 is TGTGCCAGTAGCGAGGGGACAGTGGATACGCAGTATTTT.

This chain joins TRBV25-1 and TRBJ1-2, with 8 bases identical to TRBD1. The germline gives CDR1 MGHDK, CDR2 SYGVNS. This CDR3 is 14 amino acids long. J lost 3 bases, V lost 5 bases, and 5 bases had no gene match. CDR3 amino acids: CASSQDRADYGYTF. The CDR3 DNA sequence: TGTGCCAGCAGTCAGGACAGGGCAGACTATGGCTACACCTTC.